This T cell receptor beta chain was recovered during a study of cytomegalovirus exposure and HLA in healthy donors. Study context: Early on, a data release was issued that held roughly 84 million unique TCRs from HLA-typed donors. Whole-study results and caveats: For most TCR beta V segments, an earlier analysis put the productive rate at about 90% or about 30% of the time. Across all donors, roughly uniform sequencing depth was an assumption of the presence/absence analyses.

A word on this clone: Its antigen is unidentified.

Deletions cut 5 bases from V and 8 bases from J, with 19 bases between. Germline loops: CDR1 MNHNY, CDR2 SVGAGI (reference sequence). This CDR3 is 16 amino acids long. 60 Vbeta and 13 Jbeta primers were used in PCR. Sequencing was performed with immunoSEQ multiplex PCR; in TCRdb, only in-frame clones are kept and a portion is missing. Among under 200,000 clones, around 77% were seen once, and the ten largest hold more than 1.1%. The clonotype originates from a young woman in good health and CMV-seronegative. Sequences were obtained from PBMCs. The chain couples TRBV6-6 to TRBJ1-6, with D unresolved. This CDR3 reads CASSLNLGRTDSPLHF. CDR3 nucleotides: TGTGCCAGCAGTCTAAACCTTGGGAGAACCGATTCACCCCTCCACTTT.